These 8 T cell receptor beta chains were sequenced from one sample in a study of T cell responses to AZD1222 COVID-19 vaccine. Using immunoSEQ multiplex PCR, the repertoire was profiled, and TCRdb retains in-frame clones only, with some absent. The sample includes some 30,000 clones, 86% of them seen just once. The sequencing used peripheral blood, collected 28 days after the second AZD1222 dose. Receptors were obtained from an adult who received the AZD1222 COVID-19 vaccine.

The gene calls are TRBV6-5 and TRBJ2-5, with a weak D call TRBD1 (5 bases). Trimming stripped 10 bases from V and 1 base from J, with 10 bases between. Per germline, CDR1 MNHEY and CDR2 SVGAGI. This CDR3 has 12 amino acids. CDR3 nucleotide sequence: TGTGCCACGACAGAAGTCCAAGAGACCCAGTACTTC. This codes for CATTEVQETQYF.

This chain uses TRBV7-2 with TRBJ2-7; D may be TRBD2 (6 bases). CDR3 length equals 12 residues. Germline CDR1 and CDR2: SGHTA and FQGNSA. Between the trimmed V and J ends, which lost 4 bases and 11 bases, there was a span of 15 bases. The CDR3 region is CASSSNLEGKYF. The CDR3 region has the DNA TGTGCCAGCAGCTCTAACCTGGAGGGGAAGTACTTC.

The genes are TRBV24-1 and TRBJ1-4; 7 positions agree with TRBD1. Germline trimming cut 3 bases from V and 3 bases from J; bases unmatched to any gene: 3. Germline-derived CDR1 and CDR2 are KGHDR and SFDVKD. The CDR3 covers 15 residues. As DNA, the CDR3 is TGTGCCACCAGTGATACAGGGGATCCTAATGAAAAACTGTTTTTT. It codes for CATSDTGDPNEKLFF.

The V gene is TRBV30, the J gene TRBJ1-1; 7 bases agree with TRBD1. CDR3 size: 14 residues. The germline V gene encodes CDR1 GTSNPN and CDR2 SVGIG (reference sequence). V lost 3 bases, J lost 2 bases, and 6 bases stayed unmatched. Here the CDR3 DNA reads TGTGCCTGGAGCCAGGACAGGCTAAACACTGAAGCTTTCTTT. This gives the protein CAWSQDRLNTEAFF.

This sequence joins TRBV7-9 and TRBJ2-3, with D hard to call. Germline V gene sequence: CDR1 SEHNR, CDR2 FQNEAQ (reference sequence). Trimming shortened V by 0 bases and J by 2 bases, and 9 bases separated the two germline ends. The CDR3 is made up of 15 amino acids. CDR3 nucleotide sequence: TGTGCCAGCAGCTTAGCGAGGCCCCCCACAGATACGCAGTATTTT. As protein: CASSLARPPTDTQYF. The variable domain in full, with the rest retrieved from reference TRBV7-9 and TRBJ2-3, is DTGVSQNPRHKITKRGQNVTFRCDPISEHNRLYWYRQTLGQGPEFLTYFQNEAQLEKSRLLSDRFSAERPKGSFSTLEIQRTEQGDSAMYLCASSLARPPTDTQYFGPGTRLTVL.

The V call is TRBV30, the J call TRBJ1-2; D gene ambiguous. The CDR3 length is 15 residues. The V end was cut by 3 bases, the J end by 2 bases, with 16 bases between. Germline lookup yields CDR1 GTSNPN and CDR2 SVGIG (reference sequence). The chain's CDR3 is CAWRLPLGSNYGYTF. CDR3 sequence (DNA): TGTGCCTGGAGGCTCCCATTGGGGTCCAACTATGGCTACACCTTC. Together with reference TRBV30 and TRBJ1-2, the CDR3 gives the full variable domain: SQTIHQWPATLVQPVGSPLSLECTVEGTSNPNLYWYRQAAGRGLQLLFYSVGIGQISSEVPQNLSASRPQDRQFILSSKKLLLSDSGFYLCAWRLPLGSNYGYTFGSGTRLTVV.

This chain links TRBV30 with TRBJ2-7; D tentatively reads TRBD1 or TRBD2 (6 bases each). Trimming removed 4 bases from V and 5 bases from J, with 15 bases in between. Germline V gene data show CDR1 as GTSNPN and CDR2 as SVGIG (reference sequence). There are 13 residues in the CDR3. For the CDR3, the DNA is TGTGCCTGGAAAGGGGGGTTCGAACACGAGCAGTACTTC. This translates into CAWKGGFEHEQYF.

This chain connects TRBV7-8 to TRBJ1-2; D uncertain. V shed 5 bases and J shed 5 bases, with 12 bases lying between them. CDR1 is SGHVS, CDR2 FQNEAQ, per germline. CDR3 length: 13 residues. The CDR3, as DNA: TGTGCCAGCAGCCTATCTGTTCAGTATGGCTACACCTTC. This translates into CASSLSVQYGYTF.